What follows are 3 T cell receptor beta chains derived from one specimen sequenced in a study of control samples from healthy donors and cancer patients (TCRdb year 2020). The library was produced with the immunoSEQ multiplex PCR assay. Entries here come from immuneACCESS through TCRdb and include only in-frame sequences with V and J called. Some clones fail to appear in such tables; in the studies checked, an unresolved V gene covers under half of the shortfall, and the cause of the remainder is unknown. This sample lists about 170,000 clones; just over 90% were detected once. Of the sample, roughly 4% falls within the top ten clones. Sequenced material: blood. These receptors were taken from a woman in her sixties or seventies in good health.

There are a few counts of this clone. The rearrangement joins TRBV7-9 to TRBJ2-3, with 10 bases fitting TRBD2. J gave up 1 base and V 1 base, and 2 bases lay outside the gene matches. The CDR3 is 16 amino acids. The germline V gene has CDR1 SEHNR and CDR2 FQNEAQ (reference sequence). DNA of the CDR3: TGTGCCAGCAGCTTAGATCTAGCGGGGGGCACAGATACGCAGTATTTT. It is translated as CASSLDLAGGTDTQYF.

The chain employs TRBV6-5 and TRBJ1-2; TRBD1 agrees at 9 bases. Germline V CDR1 and CDR2: MNHEY, SVGAGI. The J segment lost 4 bases and the V segment lost 1 base, leaving 4 bases of the junction unmatched. This CDR3 is built from 15 residues. The CDR3 is CASSYLGQGTYGYTF. DNA for the CDR3: TGTGCCAGCAGTTACTTGGGACAGGGTACCTATGGCTACACCTTC.

The rearrangement joins TRBV12-3 or TRBV12-4 to TRBJ1-1; D perhaps matches TRBD1 (5 bases). Trimming cost V 4 bases and J 1 base, with 7 bases left between them. The CDR3 length is 13 residues. In nucleotides, the CDR3 is TGTGCCAGCAGTTACGGACAGAACACTGAAGCTTTCTTT. Amino acids: CASSYGQNTEAFF.